This record concerns one TCR beta chain sequence. No antigen is known for it. Within the sample, other DNA sequences also encode this same CDR3. The CDR3 covers 13 residues. After removal of 0 bases from V and 4 bases from J, the junction contained 0 bases not matched to a gene. CDR1 is SGHRS, CDR2 YFSETQ, per germline. The data belong to a study of cytomegalovirus exposure and HLA in healthy donors. Regarding the study as a whole: According to reports, the classifier identified cytomegalovirus status with high specificity and sensitivity. Previous analysis showed most TCR beta V segments were productive about 90% or about 30% of the time. Most CMV-associated TCR beta chains were later found to appear HLA-restricted.

The PCR was carried out with 60 Vbeta primers and 13 Jbeta primers. Generated by immunoSEQ multiplex PCR, the TCRdb table keeps only in-frame clones and is missing some. This sample has some 99,000 clones, with 60% to 75% found just once. V usage is TRBV5-1 and J usage is TRBJ2-5; 7 nucleotides agree with TRBD1. The sequenced material came from PBMCs. The clonotype was recovered from a female donor in good health and CMV-seronegative. The CDR3 bases are TGCGCCAGCAGCTTGGGACAGGGAGAGACCCAGTACTTC. Residues: CASSLGQGETQYF. The variable domain in full, completed from reference TRBV5-1 and TRBJ2-5, reads KAGVTQTPRYLIKTRGQQVTLSCSPISGHRSVSWYQQTPGQGLQFLFEYFSETQRNKGNFPGRFSGRQFSNSRSEMNVSTLELGDSALYLCASSLGQGETQYFGPGTRLLVL.